The 18 T cell receptor beta chains reported below all come from one sample, sequenced in a study of molecular identifiers for immune sequencing clone quantification. TCRdb processed the PCR reads anew with MiXCR; each CDR3 protein has one entry. The top ten clones hold roughly 0.83% of a sample with about 640,000 distinct CDR3 sequences, just under 20% of them seen once. Sequencing input: naive CD8+ T cells from blood, with Jurkat cell RNA spiked in. This sample's subset: FACS-sorted CD8+CD4-CCR7+CD45RA+ naive T cells. All receptors come from a human donor in good health. Some libraries in this study had Jurkat cell RNA spiked in.

This clonotype was observed many times. The chain carries TRBV7-6 and TRBJ2-7, with unresolved D. CDR3 length: 12 amino acids. From germline, CDR1 is SGHVS and CDR2 FNYEAQ. V lost 2 bases, J lost 5 bases, and 7 bases lay in between. DNA for the CDR3: TGTGCCAGCAGCTTATCCACGAACGAGCAGTACTTC. Amino acid sequence: CASSLSTNEQYF.

There are many counts of this clonotype. V is TRBV28 and J is TRBJ2-3; 8 positions agree with TRBD1. The CDR3 loop spans 14 amino acids. The germline gives CDR1 MDHEN, CDR2 SYDVKM. The trim removed 7 bases at V and 7 bases at J, leaving 10 bases unmatched. CDR3: CASTVGQGINTQYF. The CDR3 bases are TGTGCCAGCACCGTAGGACAGGGAATTAATACGCAGTATTTT.

This chain links TRBV19 with TRBJ2-1, with D perhaps matching TRBD1 (5 bases). Germline V lookup: CDR1 LNHDA, CDR2 SQIVND (reference sequence). This CDR3 contains 14 residues. Trimming left V 5 bases short and J 4 bases short, with 12 bases between. In nucleotides, the CDR3 is TGTGCCAGTAGTTCCCAACCAGGGTACAATGAGCAGTTCTTC. Its protein is CASSSQPGYNEQFF.

This clonotype was counted many times. The chain combines TRBV7-6 with TRBJ2-5; tentatively, D is TRBD1 or TRBD2 (6 bases each). The CDR3 spans 17 residues. Trimming pared 4 bases from V and 1 base from J, leaving 19 bases between. Germline values: CDR1 SGHVS, CDR2 FNYEAQ. The CDR3 coding sequence is TGTGCCAGCAGCTCGACGGGGGCCACCGAGACCCAAGAGACCCAGTACTTC. This codes for CASSSTGATETQETQYF.

This clonotype has a count of ten or more. The V call is TRBV19, the J call TRBJ2-3, with 9 nucleotides matching TRBD2. CDR3 length equals 15 residues. Germline V gene lookup returns CDR1 LNHDA and CDR2 SQIVND (reference sequence). J lost 6 bases, V lost 5 bases, and 9 bases had no gene match. CDR3 DNA sequence: TGTGCCAGTAGTCCGTCGGGTAGCGGGAGCGATACGCAGTATTTT. Protein: CASSPSGSGSDTQYF.

The chain joins TRBV9 to TRBJ2-7; the D gene could be TRBD1 or TRBD2 (6 bases each). This CDR3 spans 15 amino acids. CDR1 is SGDLS and CDR2 is YYNGEE in the germline V gene. Trimming cost V 0 bases and J 0 bases, with 10 bases left between them. CDR3: CASSVGGAFSYEQYF. The CDR3 DNA sequence: TGTGCCAGCAGCGTAGGGGGGGCGTTCTCCTACGAGCAGTACTTC.

This clonotype showed up many times. V gene TRBV15 combines with J gene TRBJ2-5; the match to TRBD1 covers 7 bases. This CDR3 is 14 amino acids long. Unmatched junction bases numbered 3, after V lost 0 bases and J lost 5 bases. CDR1 and CDR2 (germline): LNHNV, YYDKDF (reference sequence). The CDR3 region is CATSRDGGQETQYF. CDR3 DNA: TGTGCCACCAGCAGAGATGGGGGACAGGAGACCCAGTACTTC.

This clonotype was counted only a few times. The chain is built from TRBV7-6 and TRBJ2-1; 9 positions match TRBD1. V lost 5 bases and J lost 4; bases outside the gene matches: 6. CDR3 length: 15 amino acids. Germline V gives CDR1 SGHVS, CDR2 FNYEAQ. The CDR3: CASSQPGQGYNEQFF. The CDR3 DNA sequence: TGTGCCAGCAGCCAACCGGGACAGGGTTACAATGAGCAGTTCTTC.

This chain links TRBV13 with TRBJ1-5; tentatively, D is TRBD1 (6 bases). The CDR3 totals 15 residues. Germline CDR1 PRHDT, CDR2 FYEKMQ (reference sequence). Trimming stripped 2 bases from V and 2 bases from J, with 10 bases between. The CDR3 nucleotides are TGTGCCAGCAGCTTACAGGGGACGGGCAATCAGCCCCAGCATTTT. It translates to CASSLQGTGNQPQHF.

This clonotype was seen only a few times. The genes are TRBV12-3 or TRBV12-4 and TRBJ2-1; 9 bases are a match to TRBD2. After removal of 3 bases from V and 7 bases from J, the junction contained 7 bases not matched to a gene. This CDR3 region has 15 residues. Written as DNA, the CDR3 is TGTGCCAGCAGTTTTTATCCTAGCGGGGCAAATGAGCAGTTCTTC. Translated, it gives CASSFYPSGANEQFF.

This clonotype has at least ten counts. The genes are TRBV20-1 and TRBJ2-7, with 9 bases fitting TRBD2. The CDR3 is 15 residues long. J was trimmed by 4 bases and V by 4 bases; bases with no gene match: 11. Germline V CDR1 and CDR2: DFQATT, SNEGSKA (reference sequence). CDR3 DNA sequence: TGCAGTGCTACCCATGGGCCGGGACTAGCTTACGAGCAGTACTTC. Translated, it gives CSATHGPGLAYEQYF.

This clonotype was found many times. The chain couples TRBV27 to TRBJ2-5; D ambiguous. V was trimmed by 2 bases and J by 3 bases, leaving 10 bases between them. CDR1 MNHEY and CDR2 SMNVEV come from the germline V gene (reference sequence). This CDR3 comprises 14 residues. In DNA form, the CDR3 reads TGTGCCAGCAGTTTAAATAATCTTGAAGAGACCCAGTACTTC. Translating it yields CASSLNNLEETQYF.

A note on this clonotype: With a much larger clone just one base away, this may be a read error. This chain uses TRBV27 with TRBJ2-1, with TRBD1 identical over 10 bases. The CDR3 totals 15 residues. Germline values: CDR1 MNHEY, CDR2 SMNVEV (reference sequence). J gave up 6 bases and V 4 bases, and 6 bases lay outside the gene matches. CDR3 sequence: CASSSRQGAPNEQFF. The CDR3 DNA follows: TGTGCCAGCAGTTCAAGACAGGGGGCCCCCAATGAGCAGTTCTTC.

This clonotype was picked up many times. The V gene is TRBV28, the J gene TRBJ2-3; D gene uncertain. V lost 6 bases to trimming and J lost 0 bases, with 13 bases between them. Germline V gene lookup returns CDR1 MDHEN and CDR2 SYDVKM. CDR3 size: 15 residues. The CDR3 region has the DNA TGTGCCAGCAGCGAACTGGGCAGTAGCACAGATACGCAGTATTTT. It is translated as CASSELGSSTDTQYF.

This clonotype was observed at least ten times. The chain couples TRBV20-1 to TRBJ2-7, with D possibly TRBD2 on 5 matching bases. Trimming took 3 bases from V and 3 from J, leaving 12 bases between them. The CDR3 is 13 residues long. CDR1 is DFQATT and CDR2 is SNEGSKA in the germline V gene (reference sequence). The DNA for the CDR3 is TGCAGTGCTAGTCCAGCGGACGACTACGAGCAGTACTTC. Residues: CSASPADDYEQYF.

This clonotype was seen only a few times. This rearrangement joins TRBV12-3 or TRBV12-4 to TRBJ2-7; D is perhaps TRBD1 or TRBD2 (5 bases each). Trimming stripped 4 bases from V and 6 bases from J, with 19 bases between. The CDR3 is made up of 15 amino acids. CDR3 loop: CASSWGPGRRIEQYF. CDR3 nucleotides: TGTGCCAGCAGTTGGGGACCGGGACGTCGGATCGAGCAGTACTTC.

The sample holds a few counts of this clonotype. This sequence joins TRBV2 and TRBJ2-7, with 7 bases matching TRBD1. The V and J ends lost 3 bases and 1 base, in that order; junction bases with no gene match: 3. Germline V gives CDR1 SNHLY, CDR2 FYNNEI. The CDR3 is 14 residues long. This CDR3 is CASSDTGDSYEQYF. CDR3 sequence (DNA): TGTGCCAGCAGTGATACAGGGGATTCCTACGAGCAGTACTTC.

This clonotype was seen many times. The genes are TRBV29-1 and TRBJ1-2, with a possible D match to TRBD1 (5 bases). The V end was cut by 4 bases, the J end by 3 bases, with 12 bases between. Germline CDR1 reads SQVTM; CDR2 reads ANQGSEA. The CDR3 covers 13 residues. DNA of the CDR3: TGCAGCGTTGGGGACGGGGCAGACTATGGCTACACCTTC. It translates to CSVGDGADYGYTF.